The next 31 T cell receptor beta chains were all read from a single sample in a study of cytomegalovirus exposure and HLA in healthy donors listed by TCRdb under 2017. The library was generated by the immunoSEQ multiplex PCR assay. For the multiplex PCR, a mixture combining 60 forward primers for TCR Vbeta segments and 13 reverse primers for TCR Jbeta segments was used. TCRdb took over this immuneACCESS table, retaining in-frame rearrangements with V and J assigned. Such tables are incomplete; in checked studies, under half of the missing clones stem from an unresolved V gene, and the remainder is unexplained. This sample is represented by 150,000 to 200,000 clones; roughly 80% of them were singletons. Jointly, the top ten make up about 1.6% of the sample. The sample comprised PBMCs. These receptors all come from a woman in her forties or fifties in good health and CMV-seronegative.

This chain links TRBV12-5 with TRBJ1-1; D may be TRBD1 (5 bases). CDR3 size: 14 residues. The germline V gene has CDR1 LGHNT and CDR2 FRNRAP. Trimming stripped 3 bases from V and 1 base from J, with 9 bases between. The CDR3 bases are TGTGCTAGTGGTTTATTACAGGAGAACACTGAAGCTTTCTTT. Protein sequence: CASGLLQENTEAFF.

The V and J genes are TRBV6-6 and TRBJ2-1, with 10 bases fitting TRBD1. The CDR3 is 15 amino acids. The germline CDR1 and CDR2 sequences are MNHNY and SVGAGI (reference sequence). Trimming removed 4 bases from V and 15 bases from J; junction bases left unmatched: 15. This CDR3 is CASSSGGQGTPLRFF. The DNA of the CDR3 is TGTGCCAGCAGTTCGGGGGGACAGGGGACCCCCCTGCGGTTCTTC.

V is TRBV6-6 and J is TRBJ2-1; D uncertain. V was clipped by 0 bases and J by 3 bases, with 9 bases between them. Per germline, CDR1 MNHNY and CDR2 SVGAGI (reference sequence). This CDR3 has 15 amino acids. The CDR3 coding sequence is TGTGCCAGCAGTTACTCGCTGGAGAACTACAATGAGCAGTTCTTC. The encoded protein is CASSYSLENYNEQFF.

This clone was observed a few times. The rearrangement links TRBV7-3 to TRBJ1-2; D call uncertain. There are 14 residues in the CDR3. CDR1 SGHTA and CDR2 FQGTGA come from the germline V gene. Trimming removed 1 base from V and 3 bases from J, with 9 bases in between. In nucleotides, the CDR3 is TGTGCCAGCAGCTTAAAAGGGCGGGACTATGGCTACACCTTC. This translates into CASSLKGRDYGYTF.

This chain links TRBV28 with TRBJ2-7, with 11 bases fitting TRBD2. V gave up 5 bases and J gave up 3 bases; unmatched junction bases: 6. CDR1 MDHEN and CDR2 SYDVKM come from the germline V gene. The CDR3 sequence is 15 residues long. This CDR3 reads CASSRTGLADYEQYF. CDR3 nucleotides: TGTGCCAGCAGTCGCACGGGACTAGCGGACTACGAGCAGTACTTC.

This clone was counted between two and nine times. V usage is TRBV29-1 and J usage is TRBJ1-4; 7 bases align to TRBD1. The CDR3 has 14 residues. The V gene end was trimmed by 4 bases and the J gene end by 3 bases; junction bases not matched to a gene: 5. In germline, CDR1 is SQVTM, CDR2 ANQGSEA. CDR3 loop: CSVGRTGANEKLFF. The CDR3 nucleotides read TGCAGCGTTGGACGGACAGGTGCTAATGAAAAACTGTTTTTT.

The chain employs TRBV5-6 and TRBJ2-1, with a weak D call TRBD2 (6 bases). Trimming took off 1 base at V and 2 bases at J, with 16 bases between the two ends. In germline, CDR1 is SGHDT, CDR2 YYEEEE. The CDR3 consists of 17 residues. The CDR3 DNA is TGTGCCAGCAGCTTGAAGGGAGGCGGTCGGCCCTACAATGAGCAGTTCTTC. Protein product: CASSLKGGGRPYNEQFF.

A few counts support this clone. The J gene is TRBJ2-4, the V gene TRBV27; D is unclear. The germline V and J ends were trimmed by 2 bases and 8 bases, with 13 bases remaining between them. CDR1 and CDR2 from the germline V gene are MNHEY and SMNVEV (reference sequence). The CDR3 runs to 14 residues. The DNA of the CDR3 is TGTGCCAGCAGTTTAAGAAACAGAAGAGACATTCAGTACTTC. It translates to CASSLRNRRDIQYF.

J is TRBJ2-5 and V is TRBV27; unclear D gene. CDR3 size: 11 residues. Germline values: CDR1 MNHEY, CDR2 SMNVEV (reference sequence). Trimming removed 3 bases from V and 4 bases from J, with 3 bases in between. CDR3 bases: TGTGCCAGCAGTTTTCGAGAGACCCAGTACTTC. Its translation: CASSFRETQYF.

The rearrangement joins TRBV19 to TRBJ1-5; weak D call: TRBD1 (5 bases). The CDR3 has 15 amino acids. Between the trimmed V and J ends, which lost 3 bases and 6 bases, there was a span of 15 bases. CDR1 and CDR2 (germline): LNHDA, SQIVND (reference sequence). The CDR3 DNA is TGTGCCAGTAGTATGACAGTTGGGTGGCCTCAGCCCCAGCATTTT. Its translation is CASSMTVGWPQPQHF.

This rearrangement joins TRBV4-3 to TRBJ1-4; D is unresolved. CDR1 and CDR2 (germline): LGHNA, YSLEER. The CDR3 is 15 amino acids. V lost 4 bases and J 0 bases, leaving 9 bases between the germline ends. CDR3 DNA sequence: TGCGCCAGCAGCCCGGCGGGCTCAACTAATGAAAAACTGTTTTTT. The encoded protein is CASSPAGSTNEKLFF.

This sequence joins TRBV6-6 and TRBJ2-3; tentative D call: TRBD2 (6 bases). Trimming took off 6 bases at V and 1 base at J, with 17 bases between the two ends. The V gene's germline CDR1 is MNHNY and CDR2 SVGAGI (reference sequence). The CDR3 has 16 residues. This CDR3 is CASSYQAGTRTDTQYF. The CDR3 nucleotides read TGTGCCAGCAGCTACCAAGCCGGGACTCGCACAGATACGCAGTATTTT.

This clone was counted only a few times. V and J are TRBV19 and TRBJ1-1; no clear D gene. CDR3 length: 15 amino acids. The germline V and J ends were trimmed by 6 bases and 5 bases, with 19 bases remaining between them. CDR1 is LNHDA and CDR2 is SQIVND in the germline V gene (reference sequence). CDR3 bases: TGTGCCAGTAGCCGCACATTGGTGGAGAGTACTGAAGCTTTCTTT. Translated: CASSRTLVESTEAFF.

The CDR3 bases are TGTGCCAGCTCCTTCGCGGGGACAGTCTCCTACGAGCAGTACTTC. It yields the protein CASSFAGTVSYEQYF. The rearrangement uses TRBV18 and TRBJ2-7; D perhaps matches TRBD1 (7 bases). Between the trimmed V and J ends, which lost 6 bases and 0 bases, there was a span of 15 bases. This CDR3 contains 15 residues. CDR1 and CDR2 (germline): KGHSH, LQKENI.

The V and J genes are TRBV11-2 and TRBJ1-1; 8 bases line up with TRBD1. Germline CDR1 is SGHAT and CDR2 is FQNNGV. After removal of 5 bases from V and 4 bases from J, the junction contained 9 bases not matched to a gene. The CDR3 runs to 15 residues. The CDR3 loop is CASSPWTGTGTEAFF. CDR3 DNA sequence: TGTGCCAGCAGCCCCTGGACAGGGACGGGCACTGAAGCTTTCTTT. Full variable domain (missing parts from reference TRBV11-2 and TRBJ1-1): EAGVAQSPRYKIIEKRQSVAFWCNPISGHATLYWYQQILGQGPKLLIQFQNNGVVDDSQLPKDRFSAERLKGVDSTLKIQPAKLEDSAVYLCASSPWTGTGTEAFFGQGTRLTVV.

The V call is TRBV7-2, the J call TRBJ2-1; D gene ambiguous. V was pared by 4 bases and J by 5 bases, with 6 bases between. Germline assignment: CDR1 SGHTA and CDR2 FQGNSA. The CDR3 covers 12 residues. In DNA form, the CDR3 reads TGTGCCAGCAGCTCCCTTCACAATGAGCAGTTCTTC. Protein product: CASSSLHNEQFF.

The CDR3 is CASSLAKGVKTEAFF. CDR3 DNA: TGTGCCAGCAGCTTAGCCAAGGGAGTAAAGACTGAAGCTTTCTTT. This sequence joins TRBV5-4 and TRBJ1-1; no clear D. This CDR3 has 15 residues. CDR1 is SGHNT, CDR2 YYREEE, per germline (reference sequence). Trimming took off 2 bases at V and 5 bases at J, with 16 bases between the two ends.

This clone was found once. V gene TRBV7-8 combines with J gene TRBJ2-7; 7 positions match TRBD2. Trimming removed 1 base from V and 2 bases from J; junction bases left unmatched: 8. This CDR3 region has 16 residues. Germline CDR1 and CDR2: SGHVS and FQNEAQ. CDR3 residues: CASSLGGRTSPYEQYF. The DNA for the CDR3 is TGTGCCAGCAGCTTAGGGGGGAGGACTAGTCCCTACGAGCAGTACTTC.

V is TRBV5-8 and J is TRBJ1-5, with TRBD1 identical over 10 bases. This CDR3 comprises 15 residues. Germline trimming cut 4 bases from V and 7 bases from J; bases unmatched to any gene: 8. CDR1 is SGHTS and CDR2 is YDEGEE in the germline V gene. The DNA of the CDR3 is TGTGCCAGCAGCCCGGGGACAGGGGTTCGGCAGCCCCAGCATTTT. Protein product: CASSPGTGVRQPQHF.

V and J are TRBV5-1 and TRBJ2-7; 8 bases map to TRBD1. The V and J ends lost 0 bases and 3 bases, in that order; junction bases with no gene match: 2. This CDR3 is 14 amino acids long. The germline V gene has CDR1 SGHRS and CDR2 YFSETQ. CDR3: CASSLGTGYYEQYF. CDR3 bases: TGCGCCAGCAGCTTGGGGACAGGGTACTACGAGCAGTACTTC.

This chain connects TRBV11-3 to TRBJ2-1, with TRBD1 matching over 8 bases. The trim removed 5 bases at V and 4 bases at J, leaving 7 bases unmatched. The CDR3 runs to 15 residues. CDR1 is SGHNT, CDR2 YENEEA, per germline. Written as DNA, the CDR3 is TGTGCCAGCAGCACCGGACAGGGTGGGTACAATGAGCAGTTCTTC. Translation gives CASSTGQGGYNEQFF.

The rearrangement links TRBV4-3 to TRBJ2-1; D ambiguous. The CDR3 length is 16 residues. Deletions cut 4 bases from V and 8 bases from J, with 21 bases between. In germline, CDR1 is LGHNA, CDR2 YSLEER. CDR3 bases: TGCGCCAGCAGCCCCAACGTGGGCCTTATTGGCGATGAGCAGTTCTTC. Protein: CASSPNVGLIGDEQFF.

The V call is TRBV6-1, the J call TRBJ1-5, with TRBD1 matching over 8 bases. The CDR3 is 15 residues long. Germline CDR1 and CDR2: MNHNS and SASEGT. Trimming at V came to 7 bases and at J to 4 bases, leaving 9 bases not matched to a gene. CDR3 DNA: TGTGCCAGCACCCCCTCCAGGGGGCAGAATCAGCCCCAGCATTTT. It is translated as CASTPSRGQNQPQHF.

V usage is TRBV18 and J usage is TRBJ1-1; a possible D gene is TRBD1 (5 bases). This CDR3 has 17 residues. V lost 2 bases and J 6 bases, leaving 22 bases between the germline ends. Germline CDR1 KGHSH, CDR2 LQKENI. The CDR3 loop is CASSPFIGLGGIAEAFF. The CDR3 DNA reads as TGTGCCAGCTCACCATTTATCGGGCTGGGGGGGATCGCTGAAGCTTTCTTT. Drawing the rest from reference TRBV18 and TRBJ1-1, the complete variable domain is NAGVMQNPRHLVRRRGQEARLRCSPMKGHSHVYWYRQLPEEGLKFMVYLQKENIIDESGMPKERFSAEFPKEGPSILRIQQVVRGDSAAYFCASSPFIGLGGIAEAFFGQGTRLTVV.

This chain joins TRBV5-1 and TRBJ2-7; 10 positions match TRBD2. CDR3 length: 14 residues. Germline V CDR1 and CDR2: SGHRS, YFSETQ. V was pared by 2 bases and J by 6 bases, with 5 bases of the junction left unmatched. In nucleotides, the CDR3 is TGCGCCAGCAGCTTAGCTAGCGGGGGACGCGAGCAGTACTTC. Translated: CASSLASGGREQYF.

This rearrangement joins TRBV6-1 to TRBJ1-2; 8 nucleotides match TRBD1. Trimming cost V 2 bases and J 7 bases; bases outside gene matches: 15. Germline CDR1 MNHNS, CDR2 SASEGT. This CDR3 has 17 residues. CDR3: CASSEIPPVSQGAGYTF. The CDR3 nucleotides read TGTGCCAGCAGTGAAATCCCCCCCGTTTCGCAGGGGGCTGGCTACACCTTC.

About this clone itself: Other DNA sequences in this sample translate to the same CDR3. The chain is built from TRBV5-1 and TRBJ2-5; the match to TRBD1 covers 9 bases. V was pared by 3 bases and J by 4 bases, with 4 bases of the junction left unmatched. Germline V gives CDR1 SGHRS, CDR2 YFSETQ. This CDR3 spans 14 amino acids. In DNA, the CDR3 is TGCGCCAGCAGCTGGGGACAGGGAGGAGAGACCCAGTACTTC. This codes for CASSWGQGGETQYF. The whole variable domain, filled in from reference TRBV5-1 and TRBJ2-5, reads KAGVTQTPRYLIKTRGQQVTLSCSPISGHRSVSWYQQTPGQGLQFLFEYFSETQRNKGNFPGRFSGRQFSNSRSEMNVSTLELGDSALYLCASSWGQGGETQYFGPGTRLLVL.

The V and J genes are TRBV4-3 and TRBJ2-3; TRBD2 might be the D (5 bases). The CDR3 totals 15 residues. V was clipped by 1 base and J by 3 bases, with 11 bases between them. CDR1 LGHNA and CDR2 YSLEER come from the germline V gene. CDR3: CASSQGERETDTQYF. The CDR3, as DNA: TGCGCCAGCAGCCAAGGGGAGAGGGAAACAGATACGCAGTATTTT.

This clone showed up just once. The rearrangement uses TRBV5-1 and TRBJ1-2; possible D gene TRBD1, 6 bases. Germline V gene lookup returns CDR1 SGHRS and CDR2 YFSETQ. The CDR3 runs to 17 residues. Deletions cut 0 bases from V and 0 bases from J, with 15 bases between. The CDR3 coding sequence is TGCGCCAGCAGCTTGGGGACCACAGGGATCTCTAACTATGGCTACACCTTC. Translation: CASSLGTTGISNYGYTF.

This clone has more than one count but fewer than ten. This chain uses TRBV30 with TRBJ1-1; 8 bases line up with TRBD1. V lost 2 bases and J lost 1; bases outside the gene matches: 15. Germline CDR1 and CDR2: GTSNPN and SVGIG (reference sequence). The CDR3 sequence is 18 residues long. This CDR3 is CAWSLAPLRTGTNTEAFF. In nucleotides, the CDR3 is TGTGCCTGGAGTCTGGCGCCGTTGCGGACAGGGACGAACACTGAAGCTTTCTTT.

The chain joins TRBV5-1 to TRBJ2-1; D perhaps matches TRBD1 (6 bases). Germline lookup yields CDR1 SGHRS and CDR2 YFSETQ. This CDR3 is built from 15 residues. V gave up 0 bases and J gave up 2 bases, with 9 bases separating them. The DNA of the CDR3 is TGCGCCAGCAGCTTGGAGGGGGACACCTACAATGAGCAGTTCTTC. It codes for CASSLEGDTYNEQFF.